Sequencing of this T cell receptor (beta chain) was carried out in a study of T-cell memory formation after mild COVID-19. Study-level information: TCR clusters largely stayed donor specific.

The study's findings and limits: Detection of some responders pre-infection suggested pre-existing cross-reactive memory T cells participated. Whether day 37 second-wave clones are SARS-CoV-2-specific was not confirmed.

The CDR3 length is 16 residues. Losses at the gene ends were 3 bases for V and 0 bases for J; bases not matched to a gene: 5. From germline, CDR1 is SGHRS and CDR2 YFSETQ. Constant-segment primers served in 5'RACE that generated TCR alpha and TCR beta cDNA libraries bearing sample barcodes and UMIs. Each CDR3 protein gets one entry after TCRdb re-called the 5' RACE reads with MiXCR. Of around 140,000 distinct CDR3 sequences listed, under 30% were seen once; the top ten hold roughly 24%. This clonotype was recorded a few times. No antigen is known for it. This TCR derives from an adult woman who had mild COVID-19 (a few samples of this study predate the infection). Cell type and time point are not known. Sequenced material: PBMCs or a T cell subset sorted from them (not recorded which). The chain employs TRBV5-1 and TRBJ2-7; 11 bases are a match to TRBD1. This CDR3 reads CASSSLGTGGSYEQYF. The CDR3 DNA sequence: TGCGCCAGCAGCTCACTTGGGACAGGGGGCTCCTACGAGCAGTACTTC.